The 32 T cell receptor beta chains below were found in one sample sequenced in a study of shared clonotypes between healthy human individuals. Here immunoSEQ multiplex PCR was the method, and the copy in TCRdb shows in-frame clones only, minus some. Altogether fewer than 1.4 million clones are present, around 78% being singletons, with the ten largest covering roughly 0.61%. The sequenced sample consisted of memory CD4+ T cells from PBMCs. Subset here: CD45RA-negative fraction. The receptors were gathered from a man younger than 30 in good health. Some clones in this sample may be carry-over from other donors' samples.

The gene calls are TRBV25-1 and TRBJ1-1; D gene uncertain. Between the trimmed V and J ends, which lost 3 bases and 8 bases, there was a span of 13 bases. The CDR3 is made up of 13 amino acids. From germline, CDR1 is MGHDK and CDR2 SYGVNS. The CDR3, as DNA: TGTGCCAGCAGTGACTACGGACGGATCGAAGCTTTCTTT. This translates into CASSDYGRIEAFF.

This chain connects TRBV5-1 to TRBJ2-3; D tentatively fits TRBD1 or TRBD2 (6 bases each). Germline assignment: CDR1 SGHRS and CDR2 YFSETQ. The CDR3 is 15 residues long. Trimming pared 3 bases from V and 3 bases from J, leaving 14 bases between. The CDR3 region is CASSSRGAQTDTQYF. The CDR3 DNA reads as TGCGCCAGCAGCTCTAGGGGGGCGCAAACAGATACGCAGTATTTT.

The V call is TRBV28, the J call TRBJ2-7; D remains unclear. With 5 bases removed from V and 2 bases from J, the gap between germline ends came to 10 bases. CDR1 is MDHEN, CDR2 SYDVKM, per germline. The CDR3 has 13 residues. In DNA, the CDR3 is TGTGCCAGCAGTACAACAATAACCTACGAGCAGTACTTC. Translating gives CASSTTITYEQYF.

As regards this clone: Different DNA sequences within this sample yield the same CDR3. This rearrangement joins TRBV6-1 to TRBJ2-2; possible D gene TRBD2, 5 bases. Looked up from germline, CDR1 is MNHNS and CDR2 is SASEGT. The CDR3 loop spans 14 amino acids. Trimming shortened V by 7 bases and J by 6 bases, and 15 bases separated the two germline ends. The CDR3 loop reads CASTRTGFPGELFF. The CDR3 DNA reads as TGTGCCAGCACCCGGACGGGGTTCCCCGGGGAGCTGTTTTTT.

The rearrangement uses TRBV5-1 and TRBJ1-2; D may be TRBD1 (6 bases). The V and J ends lost 4 bases and 7 bases respectively, with 20 bases between them. Germline lookup yields CDR1 SGHRS and CDR2 YFSETQ. There are 15 residues in the CDR3. DNA of the CDR3: TGCGCCAGCAGCCCGCAACCGGGACACGGGCGTGGCTACACCTTC. As protein: CASSPQPGHGRGYTF.

The chain is built from TRBV29-1 and TRBJ2-7; 8 positions match TRBD1. The CDR3 is 13 residues long. Germline CDR1 and CDR2: SQVTM and ANQGSEA. After removal of 4 bases from V and 6 bases from J, the junction contained 8 bases not matched to a gene. The DNA of the CDR3 is TGCAGCGTTGGACAGGGGAATTCAATCGAGCAGTACTTC. It yields the protein CSVGQGNSIEQYF.

The DNA of the CDR3 is TGCGCCAGCAGCCTAAGACAGGGGGCGCAGTTAGAGACCCAGTACTTC. Amino acids: CASSLRQGAQLETQYF. The chain recombines TRBV5-1 with TRBJ2-5; 10 bases line up with TRBD1. CDR3 length: 16 amino acids. Germline V gives CDR1 SGHRS, CDR2 YFSETQ. The V gene end was trimmed by 4 bases and the J gene end by 4 bases; junction bases not matched to a gene: 10. The full variable domain, completed using reference TRBV5-1 and TRBJ2-5, is KAGVTQTPRYLIKTRGQQVTLSCSPISGHRSVSWYQQTPGQGLQFLFEYFSETQRNKGNFPGRFSGRQFSNSRSEMNVSTLELGDSALYLCASSLRQGAQLETQYFGPGTRLLVL.

The chain uses TRBV9 and TRBJ2-7; 8 positions agree with TRBD2. Trimming at V came to 3 bases and at J to 1 base, leaving 3 bases not matched to a gene. Germline assignment: CDR1 SGDLS and CDR2 YYNGEE. The CDR3 length is 14 residues. CDR3 in DNA: TGTGCCAGCAGCGCACTAGCGGCATCCTACGAGCAGTACTTC. Encoded protein: CASSALAASYEQYF.

V gene TRBV7-9 combines with J gene TRBJ1-2; 10 nucleotides line up with TRBD1. V was pared by 4 bases and J by 9 bases, with 8 bases of the junction left unmatched. Per germline, CDR1 SEHNR and CDR2 FQNEAQ (reference sequence). The CDR3 runs to 14 residues. The CDR3 sequence is CASSSGQGIRSYTF. The CDR3, as DNA: TGTGCCAGCAGCTCGGGACAGGGGATTAGGAGCTACACCTTC.

This chain uses TRBV6-4 with TRBJ1-2, with D maybe TRBD1 (5 bases). The CDR3 is 13 amino acids. The germline CDR1 and CDR2 sequences are MRHNA and SNTAGT. The germline V and J ends were trimmed by 6 bases and 4 bases, with 12 bases remaining between them. In DNA, the CDR3 is TGTGCCAGCAGCCCCACGGGGGGCTATGGCTACACCTTC. Protein: CASSPTGGYGYTF.

This chain uses TRBV7-2 with TRBJ2-1, with 9 bases that match TRBD2. The CDR3 runs to 16 residues. V dropped 4 bases and J dropped 4; count of bases not matched to a gene: 8. Germline lookup yields CDR1 SGHTA and CDR2 FQGNSA. The CDR3 nucleotides are TGTGCCAGCAGCTCTTCACTAGCGGGCGGATACAATGAGCAGTTCTTC. Translation gives CASSSSLAGGYNEQFF.

The chain couples TRBV5-6 to TRBJ2-1, with D perhaps TRBD2 (6 bases). Per the germline V gene, CDR1 is SGHDT and CDR2 is YYEEEE. The V end was cut by 4 bases, the J end by 6 bases, with 14 bases between. The CDR3 totals 14 residues. CDR3 loop: CASSGYGSGNEQFF. Here the CDR3 DNA reads TGTGCCAGCAGCGGGTACGGGAGCGGCAATGAGCAGTTCTTC.

V gene TRBV7-8 combines with J gene TRBJ1-2; no reliable D call. The CDR3 extends over 16 amino acids. The germline V gene has CDR1 SGHVS and CDR2 FQNEAQ. Trimming stripped 1 base from V and 5 bases from J, with 17 bases between. This chain's CDR3 is CASSLGGFGVVYGYTF. In DNA form, the CDR3 reads TGTGCCAGCAGCTTAGGGGGATTTGGAGTAGTTTATGGCTACACCTTC.

V and J are TRBV15 and TRBJ2-3; 10 nucleotides agree with TRBD1. V lost 1 base and J lost 3; bases outside the gene matches: 4. The germline CDR1 and CDR2 sequences are LNHNV and YYDKDF (reference sequence). The CDR3 is made up of 16 amino acids. CDR3 sequence: CATSRGTGGLTDTQYF. The CDR3 nucleotides read TGTGCCACCAGCAGAGGGACAGGGGGTCTAACAGATACGCAGTATTTT.

The chain combines TRBV4-2 with TRBJ2-1; TRBD2 aligns across 11 bases. Germline assignment: CDR1 LGHNA and CDR2 YNFKEQ. The CDR3 extends over 17 amino acids. V dropped 4 bases and J dropped 2; count of bases not matched to a gene: 7. CDR3 nucleotide sequence: TGTGCCAGCAGCCTTCAGACTAGCGGGAACACCTACAATGAGCAGTTCTTC. Its protein is CASSLQTSGNTYNEQFF.

A note on this clone: A clone one base away is much larger, so this may be a read error. Other DNA sequences from this sample encode an identical CDR3 as well. The chain recombines TRBV5-4 with TRBJ2-1, with 11 bases lining up with TRBD2. Germline V CDR1 and CDR2: SGHNT, YYREEE (reference sequence). The CDR3 covers 14 residues. CDR3 protein: CASNLGLAEGEQFF. The CDR3 nucleotides are TGTGCCAGCAACCTGGGACTAGCGGAGGGTGAGCAATTCTTC.

The rearrangement links TRBV10-3 to TRBJ2-2; maybe TRBD1 (5 bases). In germline, CDR1 is ENHRY, CDR2 SYGVKD. Deletions cut 4 bases from V and 5 bases from J, with 11 bases between. The CDR3 extends over 14 amino acids. The CDR3, as DNA: TGTGCCATCAGTGTAGGTCAGGGAACCGGGGAGCTGTTTTTT. This gives the protein CAISVGQGTGELFF.

This chain connects TRBV5-1 to TRBJ2-7; 13 bases are shared with TRBD2. Trimming removed 3 bases from V and 2 bases from J; junction bases left unmatched: 11. Germline V gives CDR1 SGHRS, CDR2 YFSETQ. This CDR3 contains 18 residues. CDR3 nucleotides: TGCGCCAGCAGCTCGTACGGGACTAGCGGGACGTATCCCTACGAGCAGTACTTC. Translation: CASSSYGTSGTYPYEQYF.

This chain uses TRBV28 with TRBJ1-2; TRBD1 agrees at 8 bases. The CDR3 has 14 residues. The V and J ends lost 1 base and 8 bases, in that order; junction bases with no gene match: 6. CDR1 and CDR2 (germline): MDHEN, SYDVKM. The CDR3 DNA reads as TGTGCCAGCAGTTTATCCCCCACAGGGGGGGGCTACACCTTC. This encodes CASSLSPTGGGYTF.

The genes are TRBV2 and TRBJ1-2; no firm D call. This CDR3 contains 15 residues. Deletions cut 4 bases from V and 0 bases from J, with 12 bases between. The V gene's germline CDR1 is SNHLY and CDR2 FYNNEI. The CDR3 nucleotides read TGTGCCAGCAGTGTTTCTGGGTTAGCTAACTATGGCTACACCTTC. It translates to CASSVSGLANYGYTF.

The chain combines TRBV28 with TRBJ2-5; D is perhaps TRBD1 or TRBD2 (5 bases each). Germline V gene data show CDR1 as MDHEN and CDR2 as SYDVKM. This CDR3 is built from 15 residues. Trimming left V 1 base short and J 1 base short, with 10 bases between. The CDR3 here is CASSLLGAGQETQYF. CDR3 in DNA: TGTGCCAGCAGTTTATTAGGGGCGGGCCAAGAGACCCAGTACTTC.

The V gene is TRBV7-6, the J gene TRBJ1-2; D not certain. V gave up 5 bases and J gave up 0 bases, with 4 bases separating them. Germline-derived CDR1 and CDR2 are SGHVS and FNYEAQ. The CDR3 totals 12 residues. The CDR3 DNA reads TGTGCCAGCAGCAACCCTAACTATGGCTACACCTTC. Translation: CASSNPNYGYTF. Full variable domain (missing parts from reference TRBV7-6 and TRBJ1-2): GAGVSQSPRYKVTKRGQDVALRCDPISGHVSLYWYRQALGQGPEFLTYFNYEAQQDKSGLPNDRFSAERPEGSISTLTIQRTEQRDSAMYRCASSNPNYGYTFGSGTRLTVV.

As for this clone: The identical CDR3 is also encoded by other nucleotide sequences in the sample. The chain joins TRBV7-2 to TRBJ1-5; D call uncertain. Germline CDR1 SGHTA, CDR2 FQGNSA. V lost 3 bases to trimming and J lost 3 bases, with 3 bases between them. CDR3 size: 12 residues. CDR3 sequence reads: CASSFSNQPQHF. The DNA of the CDR3 is TGTGCCAGCAGCTTTTCCAATCAGCCCCAGCATTTT.

The gene calls are TRBV5-6 and TRBJ1-2, with D possibly TRBD1 on 5 matching bases. Germline V gives CDR1 SGHDT, CDR2 YYEEEE. V lost 4 bases and J lost 4, with 8 bases in between. The CDR3 length is 12 residues. CDR3 loop: CASSEGSYGYTF. The DNA for the CDR3 is TGTGCCAGCAGCGAGGGGTCCTATGGCTACACCTTC.

V and J are TRBV6-1 and TRBJ2-5, with D possibly called TRBD1 or TRBD2 (7 bases each). The CDR3 contains 13 residues. From germline, CDR1 is MNHNS and CDR2 SASEGT. Trimming left V 10 bases short and J 2 bases short, with 14 bases between. The CDR3 region is CAIHRGGQETQYF. In nucleotides, the CDR3 is TGTGCCATTCACAGGGGAGGGCAAGAGACCCAGTACTTC.

About this clone: A read error may produce the germline difference seen at one junction end. V gene TRBV5-4 combines with J gene TRBJ2-1; D not resolved. The CDR3 contains 14 residues. The germline gives CDR1 SGHNT, CDR2 YYREEE (reference sequence). CDR3 DNA sequence: TGCGCCAGCAGCCAAGACCGATTTTCCTCTCAGCAGTTCTTC. Translated: CASSQDRFSSQQFF.

The chain joins TRBV19 to TRBJ2-3, with D perhaps TRBD1 (8 bases). V lost 5 bases, J lost 4 bases, and 13 bases lay in between. The CDR3 runs to 14 residues. Germline lookup yields CDR1 LNHDA and CDR2 SQIVND (reference sequence). Here the CDR3 reads CASSPQGGSDTQYF. The DNA of the CDR3 is TGTGCCAGTAGTCCACAGGGGGGGTCAGATACGCAGTATTTT.

This chain links TRBV5-1 with TRBJ1-5; D remains ambiguous. V lost 2 bases and J 5 bases, leaving 11 bases between the germline ends. The CDR3 covers 14 residues. Germline V gene lookup returns CDR1 SGHRS and CDR2 YFSETQ. The CDR3 DNA reads as TGCGCCAGCAGCTTCGACCCGGGTGATCAGCCCCAGCATTTT. This codes for CASSFDPGDQPQHF.

V is TRBV5-1 and J is TRBJ2-7, with D tentatively TRBD1 (6 bases). Germline values: CDR1 SGHRS, CDR2 YFSETQ. The CDR3 runs 15 residues. The V and J ends lost 2 bases and 2 bases respectively, with 14 bases between them. This chain's CDR3 is CASSFTAGVPYEQYF. The CDR3 region has the DNA TGCGCCAGCAGCTTTACAGCAGGGGTTCCCTACGAGCAGTACTTC. Looking up the rest from reference TRBV5-1 and TRBJ2-7 gives the full variable domain: KAGVTQTPRYLIKTRGQQVTLSCSPISGHRSVSWYQQTPGQGLQFLFEYFSETQRNKGNFPGRFSGRQFSNSRSEMNVSTLELGDSALYLCASSFTAGVPYEQYFGPGTRLTVT.

This clone occurred a few times. The genes are TRBV19 and TRBJ2-7; possibly TRBD2 for D (6 bases). The CDR3 extends over 13 amino acids. Germline-derived CDR1 and CDR2 are LNHDA and SQIVND (reference sequence). V was cut by 3 bases and J by 3 bases, with 9 bases left in between. DNA for the CDR3: TGTGCCAGTAGTATCGGGGGATTCTACGAGCAGTACTTC. This gives the protein CASSIGGFYEQYF.

The chain recombines TRBV7-2 with TRBJ2-7, with D unclear. There are 13 residues in the CDR3. V was trimmed by 0 bases and J by 9 bases, leaving 12 bases between them. The V gene's germline CDR1 is SGHTA and CDR2 FQGNSA. CDR3 amino acids: CASSLARSSRQYF. The DNA for the CDR3 is TGTGCCAGCAGCTTAGCGCGGAGCAGCAGGCAGTACTTC.

The rearrangement joins TRBV5-6 to TRBJ2-5, with D perhaps matching TRBD1 (6 bases). V lost 2 bases and J 5 bases, leaving 13 bases between the germline ends. The V gene's germline CDR1 is SGHDT and CDR2 YYEEEE. The CDR3 is made up of 14 amino acids. This CDR3 reads CASSFPLGAETQYF. The CDR3 nucleotides are TGTGCCAGCAGCTTCCCTTTGGGGGCGGAGACCCAGTACTTC.